This T cell receptor (beta chain) derives from a study of CD8 T cells in Susac syndrome. In germline, CDR1 is SGHVS, CDR2 FQNEAQ. Trimming cost V 4 bases and J 7 bases, with 13 bases left between them. The CDR3 has 14 amino acids. In contrast to the negatively isolated CD8+ and CD4+ T cells, TEMRA cells were FACS-enriched. RNA amounts of roughly 0.45 to 1 ug underwent reverse transcription with random hexamers. The amplification used immunoSEQ multiplex PCR on TCR beta CDR3; it spanned 54 Vbeta and 13 Jbeta. TCRdb re-derived calls from the immunoSEQ multiplex PCR reads in MiXCR, one entry per CDR3 protein. The repertoire consists of just under 150,000 distinct CDR3 sequences, with approximately 94% occurring once and the leading ten covering more than 0.065%.

The source is a human donor in good health. The sequencing sample was made of CD4+ T cells from PBMCs. V gene TRBV7-8 combines with J gene TRBJ1-4, with a tentative D call TRBD1 (5 bases). The CDR3 reads CASSSGTVTEKLFF. CDR3 sequence (DNA): TGTGCCAGCAGCTCCGGGACCGTAACTGAAAAACTGTTTTTT.